Listed below are T cell receptor beta chains from one sample, sequenced in a study of glioma-infiltrating T cells. TCRdb re-derived calls from the multiplex PCR reads in MiXCR, one entry per CDR3 protein. This table holds approximately 88,000 distinct CDR3 sequences, about 25% found once. Material: glioma tissue, nonneoplastic brain tissue, or PBMCs (not recorded which). Receptor source: a human donor with low-grade glioma or glioblastoma, undergoing nonglioma brain surgery, or in good health (not recorded which). Each CDR3 is given with its conserved first and last residue. The D gene is left open where the match is weak. Clone size is stated in some rows and not others, as once, few, many or a class when expanded.

J | size | D | V | CDR3 | DNA
TRBJ1-6 | many | . | TRBV20-1 | CSASVAATSPNSPLHF | TGCAGTGCTTCTGTTGCAGCCACAAGCCCCAATTCACCCCTCCACTTT
TRBJ1-2 | many | . | TRBV20-1 | CRAVGGLDTF | TGCAGGGCGGTCGGGGGCCTAGACACCTTC
TRBJ2-3 | many | . | TRBV20-1 | CSASARRDGTDTQYF | TGCAGTGCTAGCGCGAGGCGGGATGGCACAGATACGCAGTATTTT
TRBJ1-1 | . | . | TRBV11-2 | CASREPPNTEAFF | TGTGCCAGCAGGGAACCACCCAACACTGAAGCTTTCTTT
TRBJ2-7 | . | TRBD2 | TRBV7-2 | CASSLELLAEAYEQYF | TGTGCCAGCAGCTTAGAGCTACTAGCGGAGGCCTACGAGCAGTACTTC
TRBJ1-2 | many | TRBD1 | TRBV20-1 | CSASSSGIDRDYGYTF | TGCAGTGCTAGTTCCTCCGGGATTGACAGGGACTATGGCTACACCTTC
TRBJ2-3 | many | TRBD2 | TRBV6-6 | CASSYSRGGPPSTQYF | TGTGCCAGCAGTTACTCGCGCGGGGGGCCCCCCAGTACGCAGTATTTT
TRBJ1-1 | many | . | TRBV10-3 | CAISDPPVIEAFF | TGTGCCATCAGTGACCCCCCGGTAATTGAAGCTTTCTTT
TRBJ1-5 | many | . | TRBV3-1 | CASSQNRVREPQHF | TGTGCCAGCAGCCAGAACAGGGTTCGAGAGCCCCAGCATTTT
TRBJ2-1 | many | TRBD2 | TRBV4-1 | CASSQIQRGYNEQFF | TGCGCCAGCAGCCAAATACAGCGGGGTTACAATGAGCAGTTCTTC
TRBJ2-3 | few | TRBD2 | TRBV11-3 | CASSLGLAGGVVTQYF | TGTGCCAGCAGCTTAGGCCTAGCGGGAGGCGTCGTTACGCAGTATTTT
TRBJ2-7 | few | TRBD2 | TRBV7-9 | CASSLVTSGRNEQYF | TGTGCCAGCAGCTTAGTGACTAGCGGGAGGAACGAGCAGTACTTC
TRBJ2-1 | few | TRBD2 | TRBV29-1 | CSVDSGSAYNEQFF | TGCAGCGTTGATAGCGGGAGCGCCTACAATGAGCAGTTCTTC
TRBJ2-7 | many | . | TRBV20-1 | CSAPSGRNYEQYF | TGCAGTGCTCCATCCGGACGGAACTACGAGCAGTACTTC
TRBJ1-1 | . | TRBD1 | TRBV12-3/TRBV12-4 | CASSPTPGQGSTEAFF | TGTGCCAGCAGCCCTACCCCTGGACAGGGTAGCACTGAAGCTTTCTTT
TRBJ2-1 | many | TRBD2 | TRBV7-8 | CASSLVVAGSSNEQFF | TGTGCCAGCAGCTTAGTGGTAGCGGGATCGAGTAATGAGCAGTTCTTC
TRBJ2-7 | many | TRBD2 | TRBV4-2 | CASSQGGTGGAGYEQYF | TGTGCCAGCAGCCAAGGGGGAACCGGGGGGGCCGGTTACGAGCAGTACTTC
TRBJ2-3 | few | . | TRBV18 | CASSRDRRDTDTQYF | TGTGCCAGCTCACGCGACAGGAGAGACACAGATACGCAGTATTTT
TRBJ2-7 | many | TRBD1 | TRBV5-1 | CASSYGQGYEQYF | TGCGCCAGCAGCTACGGACAGGGCTACGAGCAGTACTTC
TRBJ1-2 | once | TRBD1 | TRBV20-1 | CSARGIREGGHYGYTF | TGCAGTGCTAGAGGAATTCGGGAAGGGGGCCACTATGGCTACACCTTC
TRBJ2-3 | many | TRBD2 | TRBV15 | CATSNDGLAGGSDTQYF | TGTGCCACCAGCAACGATGGACTAGCGGGGGGGTCAGATACGCAGTATTTT
TRBJ1-2 | . | TRBD1 | TRBV4-2 | CASSQDEGTGANLYGYTF | TGTGCCAGCAGCCAAGACGAAGGGACAGGGGCGAACCTCTATGGCTACACCTTC
TRBJ1-4 | many | . | TRBV12-3/TRBV12-4 | CASSTHGGGEKLFF | TGTGCCAGCAGTACACACGGAGGCGGTGAAAAACTGTTTTTT
TRBJ1-1 | few | . | TRBV29-1 | CSVQGMTAEAFF | TGCAGCGTCCAGGGGATGACGGCTGAAGCTTTCTTT
TRBJ2-3 | many | TRBD2 | TRBV2 | CASKVLAGGPTDTQYF | TGTGCCAGCAAAGTACTAGCGGGAGGGCCTACAGATACGCAGTATTTT
TRBJ2-1 | . | . | TRBV5-6 | CASSLGRNNEQFF | TGTGCCAGCAGCTTGGGACGGAACAATGAGCAGTTCTTC
TRBJ2-3 | many | . | TRBV15 | CATSTSRVTDTQYF | TGTGCCACCAGCACGTCGCGGGTCACAGATACGCAGTATTTT
TRBJ2-7 | many | . | TRBV29-1 | CSEDPIMRRGLHEQYF | TGCAGCGAAGACCCCATAATGAGGCGGGGGCTCCACGAGCAGTACTTC
TRBJ2-7 | . | . | TRBV12-5 | CASGRHGRSYEQYF | TGTGCTAGTGGCCGCCACGGCCGCTCCTACGAGCAGTACTTC
TRBJ2-7 | many | . | TRBV20-1 | CSGTPDTTYEQYF | TGCAGTGGCACCCCCGACACAACCTACGAGCAGTACTTC
TRBJ1-1 | few | . | TRBV5-1 | CASSPAGTNTEAFF | TGCGCCAGCAGCCCGGCGGGTACCAACACTGAAGCTTTCTTT
TRBJ2-7 | . | TRBD2 | TRBV12-3/TRBV12-4 | CASSLSGAGYEKYF | TGTGCCAGCAGCCTTAGCGGGGCCGGGTACGAGAAGTACTTC
TRBJ2-6 | few | . | TRBV6-1 | CASSSLQISGANVLTF | TGTGCCAGCAGTTCACTACAGATCTCTGGGGCCAACGTCCTGACTTTC
TRBJ1-1 | . | . | TRBV27 | CVSSLAWPITGAFF | TGTGTCAGCAGTTTAGCGTGGCCGATTACTGGAGCTTTCTTT
TRBJ1-2 | . | . | TRBV12-3/TRBV12-4 | CASSFRINYGYTF | TGTGCCAGCAGTTTCAGGATTAACTATGGCTACACCTTC
TRBJ1-2 | many | TRBD1 | TRBV12-3/TRBV12-4 | CASSLAGGPFEGYTF | TGTGCCAGCAGTTTGGCAGGGGGCCCTTTTGAAGGCTACACCTTC